This T cell receptor beta chain was profiled in a study of T cell repertoires in cytomegalovirus infection. Whole-study context: Alongside well-studied HLA-B-restricted CMV epitopes, recently identified HLA-C-restricted CMV epitopes were also used. Shared public TCR beta signatures pointed to both CMV infection and a matching HLA type. Overall study findings and caveats: Summed frequency of shared TCR beta families picked out CMV carriers who also had the relevant HLA. In two of eight donors, the top clonotype was HLA-C-restricted CMV-specific.

TCRdb reprocessed the reads via MiXCR and lists one record per CDR3 protein. The sample carries approximately 1,000,000 distinct CDR3 sequences, roughly 31% recorded once. Germline V lookup: CDR1 SEHNR, CDR2 FQNEAQ (reference sequence). The CDR3 covers 15 residues. Deletions cut 3 bases from V and 5 bases from J, with 13 bases between. There are a few counts of this clonotype. As yet, its antigen is unknown. The sequencing here drew on cultured CD8+ T cells from PBMCs, taken from culture after CMV antigen stimulation. The TCR originated in a human donor in good health (CMV status not recorded). Some clones in this sample may be carry-over from other donors' samples. This chain links TRBV7-9 with TRBJ1-4; the D gene is possibly TRBD1 (6 bases). The CDR3 bases are TGTGCCAGCAGCTTGAAACAGGGTAGCAATGAAAAACTGTTTTTT. Translation: CASSLKQGSNEKLFF.